This T cell receptor beta chain came from a study of blood T cell repertoires in COVID-19 (dated by TCRdb to the early 2020s). About the study as a whole: Collaborator samples came from the United States, Italy and Spain and covered acute and convalescent phases of COVID-19. Samples came from the ongoing ImmuneRACE study (first 160 participants) plus 1,254 subjects from 6 global collaborators. The repertoires were released in a freely available public database meant as a resource for research on the immune response to SARS-CoV-2. Where HLA class I and class II types were available, the types were taken from metadata supplied by the sample provider, not from assay-based typing. The material from the prospective study consisted of cDNA or gDNA derived from T cells, B-cell-depleted T cells, or PBMCs. Subjects who had been exposed to COVID-19, were actively infected with it, or had recovered from it provided the deeply sampled blood TCRbeta repertoires that made up the dataset. Nearly every sample came with metadata listing a de-identified subject ID, COVID-19 status, age in years and sex. What the work shows at the level of the full study, not this receptor alone: The amount of clinical and demographic metadata varied by source and participant and was provided uncurated.

For CDR1 and CDR2, the germline V gene lists SGHDN and FVKESK. V is cut back by 4 bases and J by 6 bases, with 8 bases in the junction unmatched. From its cysteine to its phenylalanine, the CDR3 spans 14 amino acids. Of all the DNA, just the CDR3 is kept, 42 bases in frame from base 1. In the prospective study, participants were about 18 to 100 years old, resided in 20 to 30 geographic areas of the United States, and were enrolled through a virtual design. In the prospective study, participants were assigned to cohorts based on the clinical history participants reported in a screening survey and a study questionnaire. In the prospective study, whole blood, serum and a nasopharyngeal or oropharyngeal swab were collected from each participant by mobile phlebotomists. Participants in the prospective study had the option to provide additional blood draws and questionnaires over a 2-month period. Before DNA extraction, blood samples from the prospective study were shipped at room temperature or frozen.

A word on this clone: It has no known antigen specificity. Per-base qualities were not stored, and no clone one base away is much larger.

The immunoSEQ Assay, a bias-controlled multiplex PCR, was used to amplify TCRbeta CDR3 regions from genomic DNA. The authors processed their data as follows. The number of nucleated cells in each sample was estimated by amplification of reference gene primers within the assay. To quantify the absolute abundance of each unique TCRbeta CDR3 rearrangement, sequence reads were collapsed and filtered. For each sample, productive Simpson clonality was calculated as the square root of Simpson's diversity index across productive rearrangements. Drawn from immuneACCESS, this table holds only the in-frame rearrangements with V and J called that TCRdb kept. Clones are partly lost; checked studies trace under half to an unresolved V gene and leave the rest unexplained. V, J and clone size are taken as reported in that table, and D and trimming were inferred from the DNA itself. The sample table lists approximately 180,000 clones, 87% of them with a count of one. Jointly, the top ten make up around 1.3% of the sample.

The chain links TRBV14 with TRBJ1-2; 7 bases in between match TRBD1. Sequencing was carried out using PBMCs or T cells enriched from blood (not recorded which). The TCR originated in a human donor with acute COVID-19. The donor label of this sample is uncertain. CDR3 region: CASSLVGGQNGYTF. The nucleotide sequence is TGTGCCAGCAGCCTTGTTGGGGGACAGAATGGCTACACCTTC.